Sequencing of this T cell receptor beta chain was carried out in a study of blood T cell repertoires in COVID-19. On the study more broadly: The United States, Italy and Spain supplied acute and convalescent COVID-19 samples. PBMCs, B-cell-depleted T cells, or T cells provided the cDNA or gDNA that made up the material.

Participant age was roughly 18 to 95 years, and participants resided in fewer than 30 US areas. Participants' own reports of clinical history determined their cohort assignment. Data came from immunoSEQ multiplex PCR; TCRdb stores just in-frame clones and leaves some out. The table has about 440,000 clones, 90% seen once. The sequenced sample was PBMCs or T cells enriched from blood (not recorded which). This receptor was taken from a young man who had recovered from COVID-19.

The CDR3 DNA follows: TGTGCCATCAGTGAGTCGTCCGACAGGCAGTACTTC. Translated, it gives CAISESSDRQYF. This rearrangement joins TRBV10-3 to TRBJ2-7; possible D gene TRBD1, 5 bases. CDR3 length equals 12 residues. V was clipped by 0 bases and J by 9 bases, with 9 bases between them. In germline, CDR1 is ENHRY, CDR2 SYGVKD.